A single sample gave rise to the 25 T cell receptor beta chains below, sequenced in a study of T cell responses to AZD1222 COVID-19 vaccine. Method: immunoSEQ multiplex PCR; TCRdb's copy keeps in-frame clones and lacks some. The sample contains around 100,000 clones, roughly 88% of which appear only once. Sequenced here: peripheral blood, sampled on day 0 of AZD1222 vaccination. The receptors were gathered from an adult in good health.

The chain has TRBV5-1 and TRBJ2-2; D not certain. Between the trimmed V and J ends, which lost 3 bases and 6 bases, there was a span of 15 bases. Germline assignment: CDR1 SGHRS and CDR2 YFSETQ. This CDR3 has 15 amino acids. The CDR3 DNA sequence: TGCGCCAGCAGCTCCCTCGCCGGACGTCCCGGGGAGCTGTTTTTT. Encoded protein: CASSSLAGRPGELFF.

The V gene is TRBV19, the J gene TRBJ2-1; TRBD1 is a possible D gene (6 bases). V lost 1 base, J lost 8 bases, and 18 bases lay in between. The length of the CDR3 is 16 residues. Germline CDR1 and CDR2: LNHDA and SQIVND (reference sequence). The CDR3 DNA reads TGTGCCAGTAGTATAGTTTTGGGGGCCTATGTACATGAGCAGTTCTTC. Amino acids: CASSIVLGAYVHEQFF.

The chain joins TRBV2 to TRBJ1-5, with D unresolved. The germline V gene encodes CDR1 SNHLY and CDR2 FYNNEI. V lost 3 bases and J 0 bases, leaving 6 bases between the germline ends. CDR3 length: 14 amino acids. CDR3 in amino acids: CASSDQISNQPQHF. CDR3 nucleotide sequence: TGTGCCAGCAGTGACCAGATTAGCAATCAGCCCCAGCATTTT.

The chain uses TRBV7-2 and TRBJ2-5; 13 nucleotides agree with TRBD2. Germline-derived CDR1 and CDR2 are SGHTA and FQGNSA. V lost 5 bases to trimming and J lost 5 bases; unmatched junction nucleotides: 11. The CDR3 sequence is 17 residues long. CDR3 DNA: TGTGCCAGCAGCCCCCGGACTAGCGGGGGAGGTAGGGAGACCCAGTACTTC. Translation gives CASSPRTSGGGRETQYF.

The chain has TRBV6-1 and TRBJ2-5; D assignment may be TRBD1 or TRBD2 (5 bases each). Trimming took 4 bases from V and 5 from J, leaving 20 bases between them. The CDR3 sequence is 16 residues long. The germline CDR1 and CDR2 sequences are MNHNS and SASEGT. The CDR3 DNA reads as TGTGCCAGCAGTGTCGCACTTACCGGGGCCGGGGAGACCCAGTACTTC. Its translation: CASSVALTGAGETQYF.

This sequence joins TRBV9 and TRBJ2-1; 12 bases map to TRBD2. The CDR3 is 17 amino acids. V lost 3 bases, J lost 3 bases, and 7 bases stayed unmatched. Germline V CDR1 and CDR2: SGDLS, YYNGEE. In DNA, the CDR3 is TGTGCCAGCAGCGAAAGACTAGCGGGAGTCCTCTACAATGAGCAGTTCTTC. Translating it yields CASSERLAGVLYNEQFF.

The rearrangement uses TRBV15 and TRBJ2-7; possibly TRBD2 for D (6 bases). Germline V gene data show CDR1 as LNHNV and CDR2 as YYDKDF (reference sequence). V was clipped by 0 bases and J by 3 bases, with 21 bases between them. The CDR3 runs to 18 residues. Here the CDR3 DNA reads TGTGCCACCAGCAGAGAGGGGAGTACGGGGGAGAGGGTCTACGAGCAGTACTTC. Protein product: CATSREGSTGERVYEQYF.

In the case of this clone: A junction boundary mismatches the germline segment, possibly from a read error. The genes are TRBV19 and TRBJ1-6, with TRBD1 as a possible D gene (6 bases). The V gene's germline CDR1 is LNHDA and CDR2 SQIVND (reference sequence). The CDR3 is made up of 14 amino acids. The CDR3 here is CASKGGQRRSPLHF. The CDR3 bases are TGTGCGAGTAAAGGGGGGCAGCGGAGATCACCCCTCCACTTT.

CDR3 in amino acids: CASSHPVRNTEAFF. CDR3 in DNA: TGCGCCAGCAGCCATCCCGTGAGGAACACTGAAGCTTTCTTT. The gene calls are TRBV4-1 and TRBJ1-1; no firm D call. Trimming shortened V by 3 bases and J by 1 base, and 9 bases separated the two germline ends. In germline, CDR1 is MGHRA, CDR2 YSYEKL. The CDR3 spans 14 residues.

The chain recombines TRBV28 with TRBJ1-4; 8 bases are shared with TRBD1. This CDR3 contains 17 residues. Unmatched junction bases numbered 19, after V lost 5 bases and J lost 11 bases. CDR1 is MDHEN and CDR2 is SYDVKM in the germline V gene. The CDR3 nucleotides are TGTGCCAGCAGTCTGAGAAGTGTGGACAGGGTACCTAGGAAACTGTTTTTT. Protein: CASSLRSVDRVPRKLFF.

The rearrangement links TRBV5-1 to TRBJ1-1, with D perhaps TRBD1 (6 bases). The length of the CDR3 is 16 residues. CDR1 and CDR2 (germline): SGHRS, YFSETQ. Between the trimmed V and J ends, which lost 0 bases and 2 bases, there was a span of 14 bases. The CDR3 spells CASSLDGTRGNTEAFF. Here the CDR3 DNA reads TGCGCCAGCAGCTTGGACGGGACCAGGGGTAACACTGAAGCTTTCTTT.

V usage is TRBV5-4 and J usage is TRBJ2-7, with D perhaps TRBD1 or TRBD2 (6 bases each). Germline CDR1 reads SGHNT; CDR2 reads YYREEE (reference sequence). The V end was cut by 0 bases, the J end by 0 bases, with 13 bases between. The length of the CDR3 is 16 residues. The CDR3 nucleotides read TGTGCCAGCAGCTTGGAGTTAGGGGGGATCTCCTACGAGCAGTACTTC. Protein: CASSLELGGISYEQYF.

V gene TRBV7-7 combines with J gene TRBJ2-7; possible D gene TRBD1, 6 bases. The germline V gene encodes CDR1 SSHAT and CDR2 FNYEAQ (reference sequence). The CDR3 covers 13 residues. CDR3 residues: CASSPGENYEQYF. The DNA for the CDR3 is TGTGCTAGTTCGCCAGGGGAAAACTACGAGCAGTACTTC.

The chain uses TRBV28 and TRBJ2-2; maybe TRBD2 (5 bases). The germline V and J ends were trimmed by 4 bases and 5 bases, with 14 bases remaining between them. Germline lookup yields CDR1 MDHEN and CDR2 SYDVKM. The length of the CDR3 is 15 residues. CDR3 nucleotide sequence: TGTGCCAGCAGTTCCGGACTTTTCTTGACCGGGGAGCTGTTTTTT. It translates to CASSSGLFLTGELFF.

The chain combines TRBV27 with TRBJ2-5; D might be TRBD2 (7 bases). V was trimmed by 6 bases and J by 4 bases, leaving 24 bases between them. The germline gives CDR1 MNHEY, CDR2 SMNVEV (reference sequence). This CDR3 is 17 amino acids long. The CDR3 region has the DNA TGTGCCAGCAGCGCCGCAGGGAGGGGGGCTCAGTTAGAGACCCAGTACTTC. It yields the protein CASSAAGRGAQLETQYF.

In the case of this clone: The junction and the germline gene differ at one end; a read error may be behind it. This chain connects TRBV3-1 (or the pseudogene TRBV3-2) to TRBJ2-5; the match to TRBD2 covers 7 bases. Germline V gene lookup returns CDR1 LGHDT and CDR2 YNNKEL (reference sequence). The CDR3 contains 14 residues. CDR3 sequence (DNA): TGTGCCAGCGCCACGGGAGGACCCCAAAAGACCCAGTACTTC. This translates into CASATGGPQKTQYF.

The CDR3 coding sequence is TGCGCCAGCAGCCAAGATGGGAGATACGAGCAGTACTTC. Translated: CASSQDGRYEQYF. This chain uses TRBV4-3 with TRBJ2-7; D might be TRBD2 (5 bases). Germline loops: CDR1 LGHNA, CDR2 YSLEER. Trimming removed 0 bases from V and 4 bases from J, with 7 bases in between. The CDR3 is 13 amino acids.

This rearrangement joins TRBV27 to TRBJ1-1; 7 bases line up with TRBD1. There are 14 residues in the CDR3. V was clipped by 6 bases and J by 12 bases; unmatched bases: 16. Germline CDR1 and CDR2: MNHEY and SMNVEV (reference sequence). CDR3 protein: CASRKTGSNFAPFF. The CDR3 region has the DNA TGTGCCAGCAGGAAGACAGGGTCTAACTTCGCTCCTTTCTTT.

This clone appeared a few times. The chain recombines TRBV19 with TRBJ1-2; D uncertain. CDR3 length: 15 amino acids. V lost 4 bases and J 8 bases, leaving 20 bases between the germline ends. Germline CDR1 reads LNHDA; CDR2 reads SQIVND (reference sequence). CDR3 sequence reads: CASSNPGSTLGGYTF. The DNA of the CDR3 is TGTGCCAGTAGTAATCCGGGCTCTACCCTGGGAGGCTACACCTTC.

For the CDR3, the DNA is TGTGCCAGCAGCTCCCTCGGACAGGAATACTCCTACGAGCAGTACTTC. Encoded protein: CASSSLGQEYSYEQYF. This chain connects TRBV7-2 to TRBJ2-7; 7 positions agree with TRBD1. Germline values: CDR1 SGHTA, CDR2 FQGNSA. This CDR3 contains 16 residues. Trimming took 4 bases from V and 0 from J; bases not matched to a gene: 9.

The V call is TRBV7-2, the J call TRBJ1-5; TRBD1 agrees at 7 bases. Germline V lookup: CDR1 SGHTA, CDR2 FQGNSA. J was trimmed by 2 bases and V by 5 bases; bases with no gene match: 6. The CDR3 runs to 15 residues. CDR3 in amino acids: CASSPRGAGNQPQHF. The CDR3 DNA follows: TGTGCCAGCAGCCCCAGGGGGGCGGGCAATCAGCCCCAGCATTTT.

The V call is TRBV7-9, the J call TRBJ1-1; 7 bases are shared with TRBD1. Germline lookup yields CDR1 SEHNR and CDR2 FQNEAQ (reference sequence). The CDR3 has 15 amino acids. V trimming: 5 bases; J trimming: 1 base; junction bases outside the gene matches: 7. Here the CDR3 DNA reads TGTGCCAGCAGCCCCCGACAGGGAACGAACACTGAAGCTTTCTTT. It encodes CASSPRQGTNTEAFF. Together with reference TRBV7-9 and TRBJ1-1, the CDR3 gives the full variable domain: DTGVSQNPRHKITKRGQNVTFRCDPISEHNRLYWYRQTLGQGPEFLTYFQNEAQLEKSRLLSDRFSAERPKGSFSTLEIQRTEQGDSAMYLCASSPRQGTNTEAFFGQGTRLTVV.

This sequence joins TRBV7-2 and TRBJ2-1, with 9 bases lining up with TRBD1. The germline V gene encodes CDR1 SGHTA and CDR2 FQGNSA. The CDR3 spans 13 residues. Trimming at V came to 10 bases and at J to 3 bases, leaving 4 bases not matched to a gene. CDR3 bases: TGTGCCACCCGGGACAGGGACTACAATGAGCAGTTCTTC. Its translation: CATRDRDYNEQFF.

The V and J genes are TRBV5-6 and TRBJ2-2; 7 positions agree with TRBD1. Germline-derived CDR1 and CDR2 are SGHDT and YYEEEE. This CDR3 has 15 residues. The junction had 10 bases not matched to a gene; V was cut back by 4 bases and J by 7 bases. DNA for the CDR3: TGTGCCAGCAGCCCGAGACAGGGCCGAAGCGGGGAGCTGTTTTTT. This gives the protein CASSPRQGRSGELFF.

The CDR3 loop reads CASSLDREKLFF. The CDR3 DNA sequence: TGCGCCAGCAGCTTGGATCGAGAAAAACTGTTTTTT. V usage is TRBV5-1 and J usage is TRBJ1-4, with D hard to call. CDR3 size: 12 residues. The ends were cut back, 0 bases at V and 8 bases at J, with 5 bases in the middle. The V gene's germline CDR1 is SGHRS and CDR2 YFSETQ.